The rows below give T cell receptor beta chains drawn from one sample of a study of cytomegalovirus exposure and HLA in healthy donors. Assay: immunoSEQ multiplex PCR; the TCRdb copy retains only in-frame clones and omits some. The sample carries about 220,000 clones, over 80% recorded once. The sample consisted of PBMCs. Receptors were obtained from a boy aged 2 to 9 in good health and CMV-seronegative. The CDR3 runs from the conserved cysteine through the conserved F or W. Each record gives: D gene, V gene, clone size, J gene, CDR3 protein, CDR3 DNA. The D gene is left open where the match is weak. The listing skips clone size in some rows; elsewhere it reads once, few, many or a size class.

d_call: TRBD1
v_call: TRBV16
clone_size: NA
j_call: TRBJ2-1
cdr3_aa: CASSQWKGAGDEQFF
cdr3_nt: TGTGCCAGCAGCCAATGGAAGGGGGCAGGCGATGAGCAGTTCTTC

d_call: TRBD1
v_call: TRBV7-3
clone_size: few
j_call: TRBJ2-1
cdr3_aa: CASSLGQGIYNEQFF
cdr3_nt: TGTGCCAGCAGCCTGGGACAGGGGATTTACAATGAGCAGTTCTTC

d_call: NA
v_call: TRBV14
clone_size: NA
j_call: TRBJ1-2
cdr3_aa: CASSQDPGVYGYTF
cdr3_nt: TGTGCCAGCAGCCAAGATCCAGGGGTCTATGGCTACACCTTC

d_call: TRBD1
v_call: TRBV5-6
clone_size: NA
j_call: TRBJ2-7
cdr3_aa: CASSPSGTGGSYEQYF
cdr3_nt: TGTGCCAGCAGCCCCTCCGGGACAGGGGGGTCCTACGAGCAGTACTTC

d_call: NA
v_call: TRBV7-2
clone_size: NA
j_call: TRBJ2-7
cdr3_aa: CASSLVALGGVNIYEQYF
cdr3_nt: TGTGCCAGCAGCTTAGTAGCCCTTGGCGGAGTGAATATCTACGAGCAGTACTTC

d_call: NA
v_call: TRBV18
clone_size: NA
j_call: TRBJ1-4
cdr3_aa: CASSPRERGTNEKLFF
cdr3_nt: TGTGCCAGCTCACCAAGGGAAAGGGGAACTAATGAAAAACTGTTTTTT

d_call: NA
v_call: TRBV7-9
clone_size: NA
j_call: TRBJ2-7
cdr3_aa: CASSFTDSYEQYF
cdr3_nt: TGTGCCAGCAGCTTTACTGATTCCTACGAGCAGTACTTC

d_call: NA
v_call: TRBV7-9
clone_size: NA
j_call: TRBJ1-1
cdr3_aa: CASSFAGANTEAFF
cdr3_nt: TGTGCCAGCAGCTTTGCAGGGGCGAACACTGAAGCTTTCTTT

d_call: NA
v_call: TRBV7-9
clone_size: NA
j_call: TRBJ2-7
cdr3_aa: CASSQAMAAYEQYF
cdr3_nt: TGTGCCAGCAGCCAGGCAATGGCAGCCTACGAGCAGTACTTC

d_call: NA
v_call: TRBV30
clone_size: NA
j_call: TRBJ1-2
cdr3_aa: CAWRHPYHSRPNYGYTF
cdr3_nt: TGTGCCTGGAGGCATCCGTACCACTCACGCCCCAACTATGGCTACACCTTC

d_call: NA
v_call: TRBV4-1
clone_size: few
j_call: TRBJ1-3
cdr3_aa: CASSQPLSGNTIYF
cdr3_nt: TGCGCCAGCAGCCAACCCCTCTCTGGAAACACCATATATTTT

d_call: NA
v_call: TRBV30
clone_size: NA
j_call: TRBJ2-1
cdr3_aa: CAWSADRSSYNEQFF
cdr3_nt: TGTGCCTGGAGTGCTGACAGGAGCTCCTACAATGAGCAGTTCTTC

d_call: TRBD2
v_call: TRBV30
clone_size: once
j_call: TRBJ2-6
cdr3_aa: CAWSGRGAGANVLTF
cdr3_nt: TGTGCCTGGAGCGGGAGGGGGGCTGGGGCCAACGTCCTGACTTTC

d_call: TRBD2
v_call: TRBV7-9
clone_size: NA
j_call: TRBJ2-1
cdr3_aa: CASSFSGSSYNEQFF
cdr3_nt: TGTGCCAGCAGCTTTAGCGGGAGCTCCTACAATGAGCAGTTCTTC

d_call: NA
v_call: TRBV6-5
clone_size: NA
j_call: TRBJ1-2
cdr3_aa: CASSYRAGASYGYTF
cdr3_nt: TGTGCCAGCAGTTACAGGGCAGGGGCCAGCTATGGCTACACCTTC

d_call: TRBD2
v_call: TRBV4-1
clone_size: NA
j_call: TRBJ2-1
cdr3_aa: CASSQDPAGVYNEQFF
cdr3_nt: TGCGCCAGCAGCCAAGATCCAGCGGGAGTGTACAATGAGCAGTTCTTC

d_call: NA
v_call: TRBV11-1
clone_size: NA
j_call: TRBJ2-1
cdr3_aa: CASRGSDPSYYNEQFF
cdr3_nt: TGTGCCAGCAGAGGGAGTGACCCTTCCTACTACAATGAGCAGTTCTTC

d_call: TRBD2
v_call: TRBV27
clone_size: NA
j_call: TRBJ2-2
cdr3_aa: CASAGLAGTDGELFF
cdr3_nt: TGTGCCAGCGCGGGACTAGCGGGAACGGACGGGGAGCTGTTTTTT

d_call: TRBD2
v_call: TRBV7-2
clone_size: NA
j_call: TRBJ2-1
cdr3_aa: CASSLISGRMDEQFF
cdr3_nt: TGTGCCAGCAGCTTAATTAGCGGGAGGATGGATGAGCAGTTCTTC

d_call: NA
v_call: TRBV2
clone_size: NA
j_call: TRBJ2-2
cdr3_aa: CASSDWLGVGELFF
cdr3_nt: TGTGCCAGCAGTGATTGGCTAGGGGTAGGGGAGCTGTTTTTT

d_call: TRBD1
v_call: TRBV5-1
clone_size: NA
j_call: TRBJ2-7
cdr3_aa: CASSAGQGKGCEQYF
cdr3_nt: TGCGCCAGCAGCGCCGGACAGGGAAAGGGCTGCGAGCAGTACTTC

d_call: NA
v_call: TRBV15
clone_size: NA
j_call: TRBJ1-5
cdr3_aa: CATSRGVDRLNQPQHF
cdr3_nt: TGTGCCACCAGCAGAGGGGTTGACAGACTCAATCAGCCCCAGCATTTT

d_call: NA
v_call: TRBV4-2
clone_size: NA
j_call: TRBJ1-1
cdr3_aa: CAISRGTEAFF
cdr3_nt: TGTGCCATCTCGAGGGGGACTGAAGCTTTCTTT

d_call: TRBD1
v_call: TRBV2
clone_size: few
j_call: TRBJ2-2
cdr3_aa: CASSGPGTANTGELFF
cdr3_nt: TGTGCCAGCAGTGGGCCCGGGACAGCGAACACCGGGGAGCTGTTTTTT